This entry is about one T cell receptor beta chain. Its antigen is unknown. The record originates from a study of tumor-infiltrating lymphocytes in localized non-small cell lung cancer. This CDR3 is built from 14 residues. In germline, CDR1 is SGHTA, CDR2 FQGNSA. The ends were cut back, 1 base at V and 3 bases at J, with 10 bases in the middle. Study-level findings and limits: IM1 and IM2 tumors showed no difference in T-cell fraction.

Assay: immunoSEQ multiplex PCR; the TCRdb copy retains only in-frame clones and omits some. The sample has 25,000 to 30,000 clones; approximately 83% are singletons. The sequence was obtained from a human donor with non-small cell lung cancer. V gene TRBV7-2 combines with J gene TRBJ2-7; weak D call: TRBD1 (5 bases). Sequenced sample: lung tumor tissue. The CDR3, as DNA: TGTGCCAGCAGCTTAGACAGGTACAACTACGAGCAGTACTTC. It translates to CASSLDRYNYEQYF.